A single T cell receptor (beta chain) is shown here with its context. Its antigen is still unknown. Unique molecular identifiers had been added to the TCR beta cDNA libraries. Input amounts of 1 to 10 million T cells were used. These gave 500,000 or so cDNA molecules, so each molecule approximated one T cell. TCRdb ran MiXCR on the PCR reads and lists one entry per CDR3 protein. The data show around 250,000 distinct CDR3 sequences, 36% seen once. The sample comes from a study of post-analysis software for immune sequencing data. About the study: The disease courses spanned relapsing-remitting, secondary progressive and progressive-relapsing forms of multiple sclerosis.

Study observations and caveats: Normalized Chao1 diversity was significantly lower in multiple sclerosis patients than in controls. Same-batch preparations were strongly co-clustered by F measure.

Sequenced: blood. The source is a girl aged 10 to 17 with multiple sclerosis.

Here the CDR3 reads CASSSRDVAYNEQYF. In DNA form, the CDR3 reads TGTGCCAGCAGCTCCCGAGACGTAGCCTACAATGAGCAGTACTTC. The gene calls are TRBV7-8 and TRBJ2-7, with D unresolved. Trimming removed 4 bases from V and 7 bases from J, with 20 bases in between. Germline CDR1 reads SGHVS; CDR2 reads FQNEAQ. The CDR3 consists of 15 residues. The variable domain in full, completed from reference TRBV7-8 and TRBJ2-7, reads GAGVSQSPRYKVAKRGQDVALRCDPISGHVSLFWYQQALGQGPEFLTYFQNEAQLDKSGLPSDRFFAERPEGSVSTLKIQRTQQEDSAVYLCASSSRDVAYNEQYFGPGTRLTVT.